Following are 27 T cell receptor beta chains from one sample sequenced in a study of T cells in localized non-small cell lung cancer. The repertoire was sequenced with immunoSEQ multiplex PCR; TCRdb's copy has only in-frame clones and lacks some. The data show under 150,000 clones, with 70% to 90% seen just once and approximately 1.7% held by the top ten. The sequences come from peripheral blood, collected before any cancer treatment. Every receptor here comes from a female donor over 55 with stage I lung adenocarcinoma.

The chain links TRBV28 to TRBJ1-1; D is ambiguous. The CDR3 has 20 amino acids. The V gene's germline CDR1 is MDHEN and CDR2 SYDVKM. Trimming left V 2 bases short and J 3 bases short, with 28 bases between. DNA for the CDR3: TGTGCCAGCAGTTTACTTCCGTGGGGTCACAGAGGGTCCTGGGACACTGAAGCTTTCTTT. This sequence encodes CASSLLPWGHRGSWDTEAFF.

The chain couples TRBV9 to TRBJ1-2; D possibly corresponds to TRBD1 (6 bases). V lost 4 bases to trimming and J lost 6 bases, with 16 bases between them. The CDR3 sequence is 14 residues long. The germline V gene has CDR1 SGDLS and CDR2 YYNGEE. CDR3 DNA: TGTGCCAGCAGCATATCTGTACAGGGCCATGGCTACACCTTC. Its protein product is CASSISVQGHGYTF.

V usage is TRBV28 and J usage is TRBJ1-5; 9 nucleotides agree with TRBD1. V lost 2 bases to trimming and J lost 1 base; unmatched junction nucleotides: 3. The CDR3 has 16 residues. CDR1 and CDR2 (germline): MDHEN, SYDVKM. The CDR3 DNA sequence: TGTGCCAGCAGTTTAAACAGGGGGCTAAGCAATCAGCCCCAGCATTTT. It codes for CASSLNRGLSNQPQHF.

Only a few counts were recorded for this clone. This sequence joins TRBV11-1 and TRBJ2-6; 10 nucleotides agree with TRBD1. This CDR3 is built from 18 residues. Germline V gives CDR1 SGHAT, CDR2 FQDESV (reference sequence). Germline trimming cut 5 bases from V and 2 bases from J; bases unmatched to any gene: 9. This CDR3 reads CASSKQGQGIAGANVLTF. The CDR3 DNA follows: TGTGCCAGCAGCAAACAGGGACAGGGGATCGCTGGGGCCAACGTCCTGACTTTC.

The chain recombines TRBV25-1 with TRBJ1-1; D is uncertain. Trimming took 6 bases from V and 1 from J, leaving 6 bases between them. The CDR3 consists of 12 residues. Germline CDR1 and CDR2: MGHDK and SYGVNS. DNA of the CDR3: TGTGCCAGCAGGGTCGGGAACACTGAAGCTTTCTTT. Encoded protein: CASRVGNTEAFF.

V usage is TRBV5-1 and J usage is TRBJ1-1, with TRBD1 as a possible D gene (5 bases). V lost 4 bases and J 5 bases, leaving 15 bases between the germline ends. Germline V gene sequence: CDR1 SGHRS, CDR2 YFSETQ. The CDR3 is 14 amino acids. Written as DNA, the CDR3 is TGCGCCAGCAGCCAGGGTTCAGGGAGGACTGAAGCTTTCTTT. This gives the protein CASSQGSGRTEAFF.

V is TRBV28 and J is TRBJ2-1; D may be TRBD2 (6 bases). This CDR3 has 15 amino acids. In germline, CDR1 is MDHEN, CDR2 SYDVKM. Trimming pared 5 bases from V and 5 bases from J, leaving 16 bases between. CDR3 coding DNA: TGTGCCAGCAGTGCTCCGAGGCGGGGAGACAATGAGCAGTTCTTC. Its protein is CASSAPRRGDNEQFF.

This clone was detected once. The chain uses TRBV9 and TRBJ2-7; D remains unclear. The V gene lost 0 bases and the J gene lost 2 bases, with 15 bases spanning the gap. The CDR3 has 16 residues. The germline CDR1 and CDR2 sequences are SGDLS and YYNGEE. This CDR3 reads CASSVGLSETPYEQYF. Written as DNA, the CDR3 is TGTGCCAGCAGCGTAGGTCTCTCAGAGACCCCCTACGAGCAGTACTTC.

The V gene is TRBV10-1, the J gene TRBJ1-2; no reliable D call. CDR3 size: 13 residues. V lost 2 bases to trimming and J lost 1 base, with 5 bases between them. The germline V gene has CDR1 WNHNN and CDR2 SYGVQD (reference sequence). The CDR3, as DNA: TGCGCCAGCAGTGAGAGCGGTAACTATGGCTACACCTTC. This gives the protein CASSESGNYGYTF.

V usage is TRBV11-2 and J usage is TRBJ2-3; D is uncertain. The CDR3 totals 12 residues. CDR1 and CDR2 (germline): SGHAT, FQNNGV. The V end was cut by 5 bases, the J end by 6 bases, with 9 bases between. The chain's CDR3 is CASSPRGDTQYF. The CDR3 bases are TGTGCCAGCAGCCCCCGTGGGGATACGCAGTATTTT.

CDR3 in amino acids: CASSLDGATRTEAFF. In DNA, the CDR3 is TGTGCCAGCAGCTTAGATGGCGCCACGAGGACTGAAGCTTTCTTT. The V and J genes are TRBV7-6 and TRBJ1-1; D call uncertain. The germline V gene has CDR1 SGHVS and CDR2 FNYEAQ. The CDR3 spans 15 residues. V was cut by 1 base and J by 5 bases, with 14 bases left in between.

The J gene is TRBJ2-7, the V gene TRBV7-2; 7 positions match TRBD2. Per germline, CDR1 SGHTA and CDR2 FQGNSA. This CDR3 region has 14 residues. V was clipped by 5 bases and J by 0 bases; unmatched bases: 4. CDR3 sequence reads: CASSTSASSYEQYF. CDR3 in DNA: TGTGCCAGCAGCACTAGCGCGAGCTCCTACGAGCAGTACTTC.

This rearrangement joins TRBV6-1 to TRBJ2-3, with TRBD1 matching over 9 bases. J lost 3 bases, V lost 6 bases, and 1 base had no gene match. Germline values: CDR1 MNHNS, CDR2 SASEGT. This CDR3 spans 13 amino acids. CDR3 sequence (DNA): TGTGCCAGCAGGGACAGGGGAACAGATACGCAGTATTTT. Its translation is CASRDRGTDTQYF.

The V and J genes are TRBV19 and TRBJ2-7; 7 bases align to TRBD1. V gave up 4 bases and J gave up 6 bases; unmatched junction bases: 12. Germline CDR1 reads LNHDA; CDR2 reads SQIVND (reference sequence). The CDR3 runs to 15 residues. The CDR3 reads CASSTLRRQGSEQYF. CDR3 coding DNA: TGTGCCAGTAGTACGCTTCGTCGACAGGGCAGCGAGCAGTACTTC. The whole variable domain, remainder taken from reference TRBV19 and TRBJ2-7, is DGGITQSPKYLFRKEGQNVTLSCEQNLNHDAMYWYRQDPGQGLRLIYYSQIVNDFQKGDIAEGYSVSREKKESFPLTVTSAQKNPTAFYLCASSTLRRQGSEQYFGPGTRLTVT.

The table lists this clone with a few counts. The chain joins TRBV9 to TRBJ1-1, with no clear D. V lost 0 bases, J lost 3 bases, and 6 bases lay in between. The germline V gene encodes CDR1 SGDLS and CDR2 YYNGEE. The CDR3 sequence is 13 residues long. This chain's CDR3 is CASSVEADTEAFF. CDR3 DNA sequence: TGTGCCAGCAGCGTAGAGGCGGACACTGAAGCTTTCTTT.

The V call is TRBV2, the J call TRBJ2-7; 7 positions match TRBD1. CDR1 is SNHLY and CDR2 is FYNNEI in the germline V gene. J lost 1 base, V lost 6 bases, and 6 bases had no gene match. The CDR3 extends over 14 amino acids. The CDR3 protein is CASRGTAASYEQYF. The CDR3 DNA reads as TGTGCCAGCAGGGGGACAGCAGCTTCCTACGAGCAGTACTTC.

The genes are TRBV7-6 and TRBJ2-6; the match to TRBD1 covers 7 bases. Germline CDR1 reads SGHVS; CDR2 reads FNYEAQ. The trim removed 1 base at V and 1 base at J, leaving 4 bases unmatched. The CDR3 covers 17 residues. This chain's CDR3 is CASSLEGQISGANVLTF. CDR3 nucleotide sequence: TGTGCCAGCAGCTTAGAGGGACAGATTTCTGGGGCCAACGTCCTGACTTTC.

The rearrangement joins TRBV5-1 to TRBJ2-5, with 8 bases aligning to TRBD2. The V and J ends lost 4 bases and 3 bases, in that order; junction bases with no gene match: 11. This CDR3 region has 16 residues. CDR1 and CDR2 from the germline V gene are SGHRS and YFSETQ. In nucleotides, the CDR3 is TGCGCCAGCAGCCCAGGACTAGCTTCGCCCGAAGAGACCCAGTACTTC. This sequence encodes CASSPGLASPEETQYF.

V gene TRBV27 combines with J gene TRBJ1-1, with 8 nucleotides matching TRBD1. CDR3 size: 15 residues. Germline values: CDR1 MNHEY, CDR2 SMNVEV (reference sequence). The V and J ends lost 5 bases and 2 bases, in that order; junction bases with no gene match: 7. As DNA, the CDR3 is TGTGCCAGCAGTCCCCGGGACAGGCCTAACACTGAAGCTTTCTTT. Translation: CASSPRDRPNTEAFF.

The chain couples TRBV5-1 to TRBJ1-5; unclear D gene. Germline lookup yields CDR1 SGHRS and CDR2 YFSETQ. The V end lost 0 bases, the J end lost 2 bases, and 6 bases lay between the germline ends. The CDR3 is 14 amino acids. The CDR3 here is CASSLGGGNQPQHF. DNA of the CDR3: TGCGCCAGCAGCTTGGGAGGTGGCAATCAGCCCCAGCATTTT.

CDR3 in amino acids: CASSLAVSREQYF. The CDR3 DNA is TGTGCCAGCAGCTTGGCCGTTAGTCGAGAGCAGTACTTC. V usage is TRBV5-6 and J usage is TRBJ2-7; D is ambiguous. V lost 0 bases and J 7 bases, leaving 11 bases between the germline ends. The CDR3 sequence is 13 residues long. Germline V CDR1 and CDR2: SGHDT, YYEEEE.

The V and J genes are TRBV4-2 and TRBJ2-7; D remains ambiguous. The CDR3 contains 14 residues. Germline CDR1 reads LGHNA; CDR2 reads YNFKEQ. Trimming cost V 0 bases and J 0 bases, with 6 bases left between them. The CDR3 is CASSQDAVSYEQYF. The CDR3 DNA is TGTGCCAGCAGCCAAGACGCGGTCTCCTACGAGCAGTACTTC.

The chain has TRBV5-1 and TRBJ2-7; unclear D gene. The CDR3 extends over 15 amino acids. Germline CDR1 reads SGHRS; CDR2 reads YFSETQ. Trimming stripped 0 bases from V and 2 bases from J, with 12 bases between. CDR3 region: CASSLEQPTTYEQYF. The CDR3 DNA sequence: TGCGCCAGCAGCTTGGAACAGCCCACTACCTACGAGCAGTACTTC.

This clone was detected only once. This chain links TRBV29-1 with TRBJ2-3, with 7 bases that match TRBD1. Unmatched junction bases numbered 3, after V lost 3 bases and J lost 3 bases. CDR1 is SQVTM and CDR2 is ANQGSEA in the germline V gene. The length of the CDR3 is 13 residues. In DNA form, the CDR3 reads TGCAGCGTTGATGAGGGGGCTACAGATACGCAGTATTTT. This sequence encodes CSVDEGATDTQYF.

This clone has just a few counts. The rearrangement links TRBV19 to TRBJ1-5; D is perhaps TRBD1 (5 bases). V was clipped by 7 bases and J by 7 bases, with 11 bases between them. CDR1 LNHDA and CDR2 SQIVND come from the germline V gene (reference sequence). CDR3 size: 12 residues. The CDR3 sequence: CASNQGFQPQHF. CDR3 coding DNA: TGTGCCAGTAATCAGGGTTTCCAGCCCCAGCATTTT.

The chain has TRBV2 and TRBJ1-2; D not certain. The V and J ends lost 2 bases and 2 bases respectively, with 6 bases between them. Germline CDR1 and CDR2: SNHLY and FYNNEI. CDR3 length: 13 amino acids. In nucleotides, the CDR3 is TGTGCCAGCAGTGAATCTGGGAACTATGGCTACACCTTC. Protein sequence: CASSESGNYGYTF.

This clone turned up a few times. This CDR3 reads CASSYRSSGNPQFF. The CDR3 nucleotides read TGTGCCAGCAGTTACCGATCTAGCGGGAACCCGCAGTTCTTC. J is TRBJ2-1 and V is TRBV6-5; 9 nucleotides agree with TRBD2. The V segment lost 2 bases and the J segment 12 bases; nucleotides outside the gene matches: 8. Germline CDR1 MNHEY, CDR2 SVGAGI. The CDR3 spans 14 residues.